This T cell receptor beta chain was observed in a study of T cells in Graves' hyperthyroidism and ophthalmopathy. Overall study findings and caveats: Before onset, ophthalmopathy was predicted by the model a median about 6.2 months earlier.

Hyperthyroidism had been newly diagnosed in patients aged 18 to 65, and its duration was under 2 months. As for this clonotype: What it binds is unknown.

What was amplified from RNA transcripts were TCR beta CDR3 regions. RT-PCR in the first round (using the HTBI primer set) targeted the TCR CDR3. TCRdb passed the multiplex PCR reads through MiXCR, listing each CDR3 protein once. The data show some 620,000 distinct CDR3 sequences, roughly 16% seen once. CDR1 is SGHTA and CDR2 is FQGNSA in the germline V gene. J gave up 1 base and V 2 bases, and 4 bases lay outside the gene matches. The CDR3 is 17 residues long. Sequencing used blood. This TCR came from a woman aged 30 to 39 with Graves' hyperthyroidism. The gene calls are TRBV7-2 and TRBJ2-2, with 10 bases matching TRBD2. The CDR3, as DNA: TGTGCCAGCAGCTTATCCCGGACTAGCGGGAACACCGGGGAGCTGTTTTTT. It specifies CASSLSRTSGNTGELFF.